The next 2 T cell receptor beta chains were all read from a single sample in a study of blood T cell repertoires in COVID-19. The repertoire was sequenced with immunoSEQ multiplex PCR; TCRdb's copy has only in-frame clones and lacks some. The repertoire holds 160,000 or so clones, with approximately 85% as singletons. Input material: peripheral blood. The receptors originated from a woman aged 45-60 years with COVID-19, enrolled during active disease.

The chain combines TRBV24-1 with TRBJ1-1, with 9 nucleotides matching TRBD1. Germline lookup yields CDR1 KGHDR and CDR2 SFDVKD. The CDR3 is 12 amino acids. V shed 3 bases and J 10 bases; nucleotides not matched to a gene: 2. CDR3 sequence: CATSDDRGAAFF. DNA for the CDR3: TGTGCCACCAGTGATGACAGGGGGGCAGCTTTCTTT.

The chain has TRBV2 and TRBJ1-4; no firm D call. The CDR3 extends over 13 amino acids. From germline, CDR1 is SNHLY and CDR2 FYNNEI. Trimming pared 7 bases from V and 5 bases from J, leaving 11 bases between. CDR3 sequence reads: CASKLAVNEKLFF. DNA for the CDR3: TGTGCCAGCAAGTTGGCAGTAAATGAAAAACTGTTTTTT.